This T cell receptor (beta chain) came from a study of OX40 agonist ivuxolimab in advanced cancers. Study-wide background: The diagnoses of dose-escalation patients were hepatocellular carcinoma, melanoma, renal cell or head and neck cancer.

Of note for this clone: Its cognate antigen is unknown. In the same sample, other DNA sequences code for this CDR3.

Findings and limits, study-wide: What antigens the expanded peripheral T cells recognized was never established.

Profiled with immunoSEQ multiplex PCR; TCRdb holds only in-frame clones, not every one. Of approximately 70,000 clones in the sample, 92% were seen once. Looked up from germline, CDR1 is MNHNS and CDR2 is SASEGT. Deletions cut 1 base from V and 1 base from J, with 1 base between. There are 13 residues in the CDR3. This specimen consisted of CD4+ or CD8+ T cells sorted from blood, obtained in a trial of the OX40 agonist ivuxolimab. The source is an adult with an advanced solid tumor such as melanoma, head and neck, liver or kidney cancer. The chain recombines TRBV6-1 with TRBJ2-2; D is uncertain. CDR3 amino acids: CASSEGNTGELFF. In DNA, the CDR3 is TGTGCCAGCAGTGAAGGGAACACCGGGGAGCTGTTTTTT.